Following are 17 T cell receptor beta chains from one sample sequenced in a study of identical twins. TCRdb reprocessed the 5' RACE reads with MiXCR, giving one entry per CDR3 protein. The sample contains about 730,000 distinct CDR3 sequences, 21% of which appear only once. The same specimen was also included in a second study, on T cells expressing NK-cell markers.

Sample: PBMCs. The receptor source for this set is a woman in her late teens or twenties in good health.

The CDR3 loop reads CSAAGGRTDTQYF. CDR3 bases: TGCAGCGCTGCCGGGGGCCGCACAGATACGCAGTATTTT. The chain links TRBV29-1 to TRBJ2-3; D tentatively fits TRBD1 or TRBD2 (6 bases each). Deletions cut 7 bases from V and 1 base from J, with 12 bases between. This CDR3 has 13 residues. CDR1 and CDR2 (germline): SQVTM, ANQGSEA.

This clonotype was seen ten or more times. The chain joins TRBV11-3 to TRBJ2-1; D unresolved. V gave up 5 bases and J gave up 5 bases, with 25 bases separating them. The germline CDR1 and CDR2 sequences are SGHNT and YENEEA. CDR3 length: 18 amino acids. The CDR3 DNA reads TGTGCCAGCAGCACATTTGGGGTGTGGGGTCGTCGGGACAATGAGCAGTTCTTC. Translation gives CASSTFGVWGRRDNEQFF.

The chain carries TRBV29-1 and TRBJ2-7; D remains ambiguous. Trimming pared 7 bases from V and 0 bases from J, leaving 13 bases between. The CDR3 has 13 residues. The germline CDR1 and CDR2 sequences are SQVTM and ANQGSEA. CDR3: CSATSTVSYEQYF. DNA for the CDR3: TGCAGCGCCACCTCGACCGTCTCCTACGAGCAGTACTTC.

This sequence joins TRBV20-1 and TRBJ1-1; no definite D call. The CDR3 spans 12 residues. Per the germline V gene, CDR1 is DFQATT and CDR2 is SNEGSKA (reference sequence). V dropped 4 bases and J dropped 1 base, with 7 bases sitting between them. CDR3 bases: TGCAGTGCTACTCGAGGGAACACTGAAGCTTTCTTT. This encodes CSATRGNTEAFF.

Here the CDR3 DNA reads TGTGCCAGCAGCCAGACACTCAATGAGCAGTTCTTC. Protein: CASSQTLNEQFF. J is TRBJ2-1 and V is TRBV14; D call uncertain. This CDR3 has 12 amino acids. Germline values: CDR1 SGHDN, CDR2 FVKESK. V lost 3 bases, J lost 6 bases, and 6 bases lay in between.

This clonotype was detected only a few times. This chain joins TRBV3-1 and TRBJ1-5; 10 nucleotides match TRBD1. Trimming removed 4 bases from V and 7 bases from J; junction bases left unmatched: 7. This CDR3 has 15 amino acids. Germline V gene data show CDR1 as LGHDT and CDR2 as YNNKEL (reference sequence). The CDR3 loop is CASSRGTGVGQPQHF. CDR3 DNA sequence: TGTGCCAGCAGCCGGGGGACAGGGGTCGGGCAGCCCCAGCATTTT.

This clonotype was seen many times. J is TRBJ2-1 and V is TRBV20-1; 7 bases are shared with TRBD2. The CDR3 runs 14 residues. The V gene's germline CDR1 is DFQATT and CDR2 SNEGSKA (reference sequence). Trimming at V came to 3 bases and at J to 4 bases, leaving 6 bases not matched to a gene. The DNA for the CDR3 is TGCAGTGCTAGCTTCGGCGGGGGATACAATGAGCAGTTCTTC. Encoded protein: CSASFGGGYNEQFF.

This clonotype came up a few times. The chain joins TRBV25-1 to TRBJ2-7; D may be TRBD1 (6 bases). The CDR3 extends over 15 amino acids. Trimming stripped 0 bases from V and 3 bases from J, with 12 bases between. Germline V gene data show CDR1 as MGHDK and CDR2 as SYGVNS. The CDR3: CASSEYISDSYEQYF. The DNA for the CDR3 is TGTGCCAGCAGTGAATATATATCGGACAGCTACGAGCAGTACTTC.

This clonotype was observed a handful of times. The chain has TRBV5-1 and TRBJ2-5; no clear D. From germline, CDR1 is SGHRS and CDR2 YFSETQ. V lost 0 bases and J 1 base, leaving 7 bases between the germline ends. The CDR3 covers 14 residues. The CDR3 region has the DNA TGCGCCAGCAGCTTGGCCCCAGCCCAAGAGACCCAGTACTTC. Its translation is CASSLAPAQETQYF.

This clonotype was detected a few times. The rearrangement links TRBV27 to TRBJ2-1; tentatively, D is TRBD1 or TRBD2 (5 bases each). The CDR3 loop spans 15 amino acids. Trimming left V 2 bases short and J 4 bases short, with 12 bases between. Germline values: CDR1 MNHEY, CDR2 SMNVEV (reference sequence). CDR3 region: CASSLGASWYNEQFF. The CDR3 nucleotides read TGTGCCAGCAGTTTAGGGGCTAGCTGGTACAATGAGCAGTTCTTC.

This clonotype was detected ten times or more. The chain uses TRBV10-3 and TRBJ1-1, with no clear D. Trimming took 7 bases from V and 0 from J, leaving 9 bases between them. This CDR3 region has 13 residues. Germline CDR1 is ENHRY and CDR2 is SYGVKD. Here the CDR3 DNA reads TGTGCCATCACCAGGCAGATGAACACTGAAGCTTTCTTT. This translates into CAITRQMNTEAFF.

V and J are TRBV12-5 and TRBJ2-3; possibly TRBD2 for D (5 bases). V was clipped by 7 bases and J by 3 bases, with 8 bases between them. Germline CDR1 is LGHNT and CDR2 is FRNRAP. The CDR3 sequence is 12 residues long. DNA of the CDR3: TGTGCTAGTGCGGGATTAACAGATACGCAGTATTTT. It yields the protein CASAGLTDTQYF.

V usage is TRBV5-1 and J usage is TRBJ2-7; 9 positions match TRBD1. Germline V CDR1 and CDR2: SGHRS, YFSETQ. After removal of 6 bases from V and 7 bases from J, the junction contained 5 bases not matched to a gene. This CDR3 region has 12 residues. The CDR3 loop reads CASIGQGREQYF. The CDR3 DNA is TGCGCCAGCATCGGACAGGGGAGAGAGCAGTACTTC.

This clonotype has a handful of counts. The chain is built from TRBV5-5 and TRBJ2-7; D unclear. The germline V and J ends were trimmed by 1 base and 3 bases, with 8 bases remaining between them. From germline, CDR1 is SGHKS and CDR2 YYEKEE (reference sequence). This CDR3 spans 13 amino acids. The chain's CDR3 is CASSLPEIYEQYF. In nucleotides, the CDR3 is TGTGCCAGCAGCTTGCCAGAAATCTACGAGCAGTACTTC.

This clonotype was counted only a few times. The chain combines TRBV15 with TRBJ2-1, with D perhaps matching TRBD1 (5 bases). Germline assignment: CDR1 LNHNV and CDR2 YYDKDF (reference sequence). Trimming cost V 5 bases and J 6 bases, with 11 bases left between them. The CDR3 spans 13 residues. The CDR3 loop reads CATSGVRVNEQFF. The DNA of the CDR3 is TGTGCCACCAGCGGAGTCAGGGTCAATGAGCAGTTCTTC.

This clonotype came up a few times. The CDR3, as DNA: TGTGCCAGCCGAGGGACGATACATACGCAGTATTTT. As protein: CASRGTIHTQYF. This rearrangement joins TRBV14 to TRBJ2-3; the D call may be TRBD1 or TRBD2 (5 bases each). Trimming removed 8 bases at V and 7 bases at J, with 13 bases between. The CDR3 contains 12 residues. The germline V gene encodes CDR1 SGHDN and CDR2 FVKESK. Using reference TRBV14 and TRBJ2-3 for the parts outside the CDR3, the full variable domain is EAGVTQFPSHSVIEKGQTVTLRCDPISGHDNLYWYRRVMGKEIKFLLHFVKESKQDESGMPNNRFLAERTGGTYSTLKVQPAELEDSGVYFCASRGTIHTQYFGPGTRLTVL.

The CDR3 DNA reads as TGTGCCAGCAGTAAAACAGGGGGCGATGTCTCTGGGGCCAACGTCCTGACTTTC. Translated: CASSKTGGDVSGANVLTF. This rearrangement joins TRBV9 to TRBJ2-6, with 9 positions matching TRBD1. The germline V gene has CDR1 SGDLS and CDR2 YYNGEE. J gave up 0 bases and V 5 bases, and 9 bases lay outside the gene matches. CDR3 size: 18 residues.